The 7 T cell receptor beta chains below come from one sample, sequenced in a study of T cells in Graves' hyperthyroidism and ophthalmopathy (dated by TCRdb to between 2018 and 2021). Libraries came from multiplex PCR. Sequencing was carried out with an Illumina HiSeq 2000. Amplification of TCR beta CDR3 regions was carried out from RNA transcripts. The first round of RT-PCR for the TCR CDR3 was performed with the HTBI primer set and the Qiagen OneStep RT-PCR kit. TCRdb's own reprocessing of the public reads used fastp at Q25 and MiXCR and kept productive beta chains. Under each unique CDR3 protein, matching rows form one entry showing the most common genes and DNA. Counted in this sample were about 740,000 distinct CDR3 sequences; 12% to 15% of them appeared once. Of the sample, approximately 10% falls within the top ten clones. The sequenced sample was blood. The source is a woman aged 18-29 years with Graves' hyperthyroidism.

This clonotype was seen a few times. The chain has TRBV6-2 or TRBV6-3 and TRBJ2-5; the match to TRBD1 covers 11 bases. The V gene end was trimmed by 2 bases and the J gene end by 9 bases; junction bases not matched to a gene: 8. The CDR3 is made up of 15 amino acids. Per the germline V gene, CDR1 is MNHEY and CDR2 is SVGEGT. The CDR3 DNA reads as TGTGCCAGCAGTTACCCGCGGGACAGGGGGGGGTCCCAGTACTTC. The encoded protein is CASSYPRDRGGSQYF.

The V and J genes are TRBV4-1 and TRBJ2-7; TRBD2 matches 10 bases. The CDR3 has 16 amino acids. V was pared by 0 bases and J by 3 bases, with 5 bases of the junction left unmatched. Per germline, CDR1 MGHRA and CDR2 YSYEKL. CDR3 DNA: TGCGCCAGCAGCCAAGAGCGGACTAGCGGACTCTACGAGCAGTACTTC. It translates to CASSQERTSGLYEQYF.

This clonotype came up a few times. This sequence joins TRBV4-1 and TRBJ2-4, with 8 bases that match TRBD1. The CDR3 contains 16 residues. V lost 2 bases and J lost 1; bases outside the gene matches: 4. Germline CDR1 is MGHRA and CDR2 is YSYEKL. CDR3: CASSQQGAWAKNIQYF. DNA of the CDR3: TGCGCCAGCAGCCAACAGGGGGCATGGGCCAAAAACATTCAGTACTTC.

A few counts support this clonotype. V and J are TRBV6-1 and TRBJ2-3; 7 bases align to TRBD1. The germline V gene has CDR1 MNHNS and CDR2 SASEGT. The CDR3 runs to 22 residues. V lost 7 bases to trimming and J lost 1 base; unmatched junction nucleotides: 29. The CDR3 sequence: CASTGRDRATRKSSWGTDTQYF. The CDR3 DNA reads TGTGCCAGCACTGGGCGAGACAGGGCAACTCGTAAGAGTAGCTGGGGCACAGATACGCAGTATTTT.

This clonotype was counted ten times or more. This chain connects TRBV20-1 to TRBJ2-1; TRBD2 matches at 11 bases. With 5 bases clipped from V and 0 bases from J, the junction kept 12 bases outside the gene matches. Germline V gene lookup returns CDR1 DFQATT and CDR2 SNEGSKA (reference sequence). This CDR3 contains 18 residues. CDR3 region: CSARPGTSGYSSYNEQFF. CDR3 nucleotides: TGCAGTGCTCGCCCCGGGACTAGCGGTTATAGCTCCTACAATGAGCAGTTCTTC.

The chain combines TRBV7-8 with TRBJ2-3; D is perhaps TRBD1 (5 bases). Germline V CDR1 and CDR2: SGHVS, FQNEAQ. The CDR3 extends over 16 amino acids. V shed 2 bases and J shed 4 bases, with 16 bases lying between them. The DNA for the CDR3 is TGTGCCAGCAGCTTATTCCTCAGGGAATTGGCAGATACGCAGTATTTT. Translated, it gives CASSLFLRELADTQYF. Combining the CDR3 with reference TRBV7-8 and TRBJ2-3 gives the whole variable domain GAGVSQSPRYKVAKRGQDVALRCDPISGHVSLFWYQQALGQGPEFLTYFQNEAQLDKSGLPSDRFFAERPEGSVSTLKIQRTQQEDSAVYLCASSLFLRELADTQYFGPGTRLTVL.

This clonotype was observed at least ten times. This chain uses TRBV20-1 with TRBJ2-7, with 10 bases fitting TRBD2. The V gene's germline CDR1 is DFQATT and CDR2 SNEGSKA (reference sequence). V gave up 1 base and J gave up 4 bases; unmatched junction bases: 4. There are 14 residues in the CDR3. The CDR3 DNA sequence: TGCAGTGCTAGAGTTGCTAGCGGGAGATACGAGCAGTACTTC. Protein sequence: CSARVASGRYEQYF.